Each of the 21 T cell receptor beta chains below was sequenced from the same sample in a study of blood T cell repertoires in COVID-19. The protocol was immunoSEQ multiplex PCR, while the TCRdb copy is restricted to in-frame clones and leaves out a portion. The sample has 200,000 to 250,000 clones, around 84% seen once. The sequenced sample consisted of peripheral blood. Receptors originate from a woman aged 65 to 85 with active or convalescent COVID-19.

Concerning this clone: This same CDR3 is encoded by further DNA sequences in the sample. Here the CDR3 reads CASSYSGEKLFF. In DNA form, the CDR3 reads TGTGCCAGCAGTTACAGCGGGGAGAAACTGTTTTTT. The chain links TRBV6-6 to TRBJ1-4; D remains unclear. Deletions cut 2 bases from V and 11 bases from J, with 9 bases between. The CDR3 has 12 amino acids. Germline loops: CDR1 MNHNY, CDR2 SVGAGI (reference sequence).

The rearrangement links TRBV5-1 to TRBJ2-5; no reliable D call. CDR1 and CDR2 from the germline V gene are SGHRS and YFSETQ. Trimming cost V 4 bases and J 1 base, with 11 bases left between them. This CDR3 comprises 14 residues. The CDR3 loop is CASSLGQVQETQYF. In DNA form, the CDR3 reads TGCGCCAGCAGCCTTGGGCAAGTCCAAGAGACCCAGTACTTC.

This chain joins TRBV5-1 and TRBJ2-2; the D gene is possibly TRBD1 (6 bases). Germline V gene sequence: CDR1 SGHRS, CDR2 YFSETQ. This CDR3 is 17 amino acids long. The V end was cut by 0 bases, the J end by 3 bases, with 15 bases between. This CDR3 reads CASSLGTGNLDTGELFF. The CDR3 bases are TGCGCCAGCAGCTTGGGAACAGGGAATTTGGACACCGGGGAGCTGTTTTTT.

The chain combines TRBV2 with TRBJ1-1; D not resolved. This CDR3 has 15 amino acids. Trimming took off 7 bases at V and 1 base at J, with 16 bases between the two ends. CDR1 and CDR2 (germline): SNHLY, FYNNEI. In DNA, the CDR3 is TGTGCCAGCAAATTATCCTCCGCGCGGAACACTGAAGCTTTCTTT. This encodes CASKLSSARNTEAFF.

The J gene is TRBJ2-5, the V gene TRBV6-6; 8 positions agree with TRBD1. This CDR3 is 15 amino acids long. Germline V gene sequence: CDR1 MNHNY, CDR2 SVGAGI (reference sequence). The V segment lost 2 bases and the J segment 7 bases; nucleotides outside the gene matches: 9. CDR3 DNA: TGTGCCAGCAGTTACCGGGACAGGCCCTCTGTGACCCAGTACTTC. This encodes CASSYRDRPSVTQYF.

The chain couples TRBV6-6 to TRBJ2-5, with 8 bases identical to TRBD2. This CDR3 comprises 13 residues. Germline V gives CDR1 MNHNY, CDR2 SVGAGI (reference sequence). The ends lost 6 bases at V and 5 bases at J; junction bases unmatched: 5. The CDR3 is CASRGGGPETQYF. The CDR3 DNA sequence: TGTGCCAGCAGGGGCGGGGGGCCTGAGACCCAGTACTTC.

The gene calls are TRBV15 and TRBJ1-5; no reliable D call. Trimming removed 5 bases from V and 6 bases from J, with 8 bases in between. Germline V lookup: CDR1 LNHNV, CDR2 YYDKDF (reference sequence). The CDR3 extends over 12 amino acids. The CDR3 sequence: CATSGIGQPQHF. CDR3 DNA: TGTGCCACCAGCGGTATCGGTCAGCCCCAGCATTTT. The complete variable domain, with remaining parts taken from reference TRBV15 and TRBJ1-5, reads DAMVIQNPRYQVTQFGKPVTLSCSQTLNHNVMYWYQQKSSQAPKLLFHYYDKDFNNEADTPDNFQSRRPNTSFCFLDIRSPGLGDTAMYLCATSGIGQPQHFGDGTRLSIL.

In its sample, this clone was seen a few times. The chain has TRBV12-3 or TRBV12-4 and TRBJ1-2; D is perhaps TRBD1 (5 bases). This CDR3 has 13 amino acids. V was shortened by 6 bases and J by 2 bases, with 10 bases between the two germline ends. CDR3 in amino acids: CASSPTENYGYTF. In nucleotides, the CDR3 is TGTGCCAGCAGCCCGACAGAGAACTATGGCTACACCTTC.

Written as DNA, the CDR3 is TGTGCCAGCAGGAGGGCAGATTCACCCCTCCACTTT. Protein product: CASRRADSPLHF. This chain uses TRBV6-5 with TRBJ1-6; D gene ambiguous. CDR1 and CDR2 from the germline V gene are MNHEY and SVGAGI. Between the trimmed V and J ends, which lost 6 bases and 8 bases, there was a span of 8 bases. The CDR3 contains 12 residues.

The chain links TRBV5-5 to TRBJ1-5; 8 bases line up with TRBD1. Losses at the gene ends were 4 bases for V and 9 bases for J; bases not matched to a gene: 6. The CDR3 extends over 13 amino acids. Germline CDR1 SGHKS, CDR2 YYEKEE (reference sequence). In DNA, the CDR3 is TGTGCCAGCAGCCAGGACAGGGTATGGCCCCAGCATTTT. The encoded protein is CASSQDRVWPQHF.

V gene TRBV29-1 combines with J gene TRBJ2-1, with 7 bases that match TRBD1. V lost 4 bases and J lost 3; bases outside the gene matches: 9. CDR1 is SQVTM, CDR2 ANQGSEA, per germline. The CDR3 totals 15 residues. The CDR3 sequence is CSVAEGAPVYNEQFF. CDR3 sequence (DNA): TGCAGCGTTGCTGAGGGGGCCCCCGTCTACAATGAGCAGTTCTTC.

This rearrangement joins TRBV10-3 to TRBJ2-3, with 8 nucleotides matching TRBD2. Germline CDR1 reads ENHRY; CDR2 reads SYGVKD. Unmatched junction bases numbered 5, after V lost 3 bases and J lost 3 bases. The CDR3 totals 15 residues. The CDR3 DNA follows: TGTGCCATCAGTGAAGGCGCGGGGGGAACAGATACGCAGTATTTT. Amino acid sequence: CAISEGAGGTDTQYF.

The J gene is TRBJ1-2, the V gene TRBV7-9; D possibly corresponds to TRBD1 (5 bases). Trimming shortened V by 4 bases and J by 6 bases, and 12 bases separated the two germline ends. Germline assignment: CDR1 SEHNR and CDR2 FQNEAQ (reference sequence). CDR3 length equals 13 residues. CDR3 coding DNA: TGTGCCAGCAGCTACCAGGGCCGGGATGGCTACACCTTC. This translates into CASSYQGRDGYTF.

The gene calls are TRBV6-1 and TRBJ1-6; TRBD1 might be the D (6 bases). Germline CDR1 and CDR2: MNHNS and SASEGT. The germline V and J ends were trimmed by 4 bases and 0 bases, with 13 bases remaining between them. The CDR3 totals 17 residues. The CDR3 sequence: CASSVQGPSSYNSPLHF. CDR3 nucleotides: TGTGCCAGCAGTGTACAGGGCCCGAGCTCCTATAATTCACCCCTCCACTTT.

J is TRBJ2-7 and V is TRBV11-2, with D possibly TRBD1 on 5 matching bases. V shed 0 bases and J shed 5 bases, with 17 bases lying between them. Germline V gene lookup returns CDR1 SGHAT and CDR2 FQNNGV. CDR3 length: 16 residues. CDR3 protein: CASSLDPLPGKHEQYF. The CDR3 coding sequence is TGTGCCAGCAGCTTAGATCCCCTTCCAGGGAAACACGAGCAGTACTTC.

The CDR3 here is CSGNRGYEQYF. In DNA, the CDR3 is TGCAGTGGGAATCGGGGCTACGAGCAGTACTTC. The chain combines TRBV20-1 with TRBJ2-7; D is possibly TRBD2 (5 bases). The CDR3 contains 11 residues. Deletions cut 7 bases from V and 3 bases from J, with 10 bases between. CDR1 is DFQATT, CDR2 SNEGSKA, per germline (reference sequence).

The J gene is TRBJ2-1, the V gene TRBV19, with TRBD1 identical over 9 bases. The length of the CDR3 is 14 residues. Germline-derived CDR1 and CDR2 are LNHDA and SQIVND (reference sequence). V was pared by 6 bases and J by 8 bases, with 8 bases of the junction left unmatched. The CDR3 nucleotides are TGTGCCAGTAGGCACAGGGGGCGAGAGGATGAGCAGTTCTTC. This codes for CASRHRGREDEQFF.

The CDR3 region is CASSPGQVVGYGYTF. The CDR3 bases are TGTGCCAGCAGTCCCGGACAGGTAGTTGGCTATGGCTACACCTTC. The V call is TRBV28, the J call TRBJ1-2; 7 positions match TRBD1. Germline trimming cut 5 bases from V and 4 bases from J; bases unmatched to any gene: 10. Per the germline V gene, CDR1 is MDHEN and CDR2 is SYDVKM. The length of the CDR3 is 15 residues.

The gene calls are TRBV6-5 and TRBJ1-1, with TRBD1 matching 8 bases. CDR1 MNHEY and CDR2 SVGAGI come from the germline V gene. V was clipped by 5 bases and J by 1 base; unmatched bases: 3. The CDR3 extends over 14 amino acids. CDR3 DNA: TGTGCCAGCAGTAGGGACAGGCGGAACACTGAAGCTTTCTTT. Translating gives CASSRDRRNTEAFF.

The gene calls are TRBV20-1 and TRBJ2-2, with 7 bases aligning to TRBD1. Germline V gives CDR1 DFQATT, CDR2 SNEGSKA (reference sequence). CDR3 length equals 16 residues. The V segment lost 3 bases and the J segment 1 base; nucleotides outside the gene matches: 8. The CDR3 DNA reads as TGCAGTGCTAGTGGCTCACAGGGGTGGAACACCGGGGAGCTGTTTTTT. This translates into CSASGSQGWNTGELFF.

The chain carries TRBV9 and TRBJ2-1; possible D gene TRBD2, 5 bases. The CDR3 contains 14 residues. Germline V gives CDR1 SGDLS, CDR2 YYNGEE. The ends were cut back, 3 bases at V and 5 bases at J, with 12 bases in the middle. Here the CDR3 DNA reads TGTGCCAGCAGCGGGACCACTAGACACAATGAGCAGTTCTTC. Amino acid sequence: CASSGTTRHNEQFF.